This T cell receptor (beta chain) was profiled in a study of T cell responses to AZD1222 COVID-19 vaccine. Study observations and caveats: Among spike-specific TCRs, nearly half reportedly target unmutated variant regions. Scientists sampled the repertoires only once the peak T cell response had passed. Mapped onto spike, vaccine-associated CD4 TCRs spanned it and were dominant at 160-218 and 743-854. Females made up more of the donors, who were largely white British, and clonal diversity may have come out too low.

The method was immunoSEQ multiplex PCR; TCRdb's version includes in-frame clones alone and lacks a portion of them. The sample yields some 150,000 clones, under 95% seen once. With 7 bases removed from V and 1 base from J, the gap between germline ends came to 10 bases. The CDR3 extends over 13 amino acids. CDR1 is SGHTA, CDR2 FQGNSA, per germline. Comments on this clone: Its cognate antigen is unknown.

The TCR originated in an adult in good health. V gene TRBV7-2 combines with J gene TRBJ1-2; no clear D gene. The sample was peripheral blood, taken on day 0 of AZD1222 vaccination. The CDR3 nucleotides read TGTGCCAGCACCCCGACGGATAACTATGGCTACACCTTC. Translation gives CASTPTDNYGYTF.